This T cell receptor beta chain was sequenced for a study of shared clonotypes between healthy human individuals. Study-wide findings and caveats: Clonotype sharing among donors was thought likely to change with sequencing depth. Rarefaction exposed incomplete sorted-subset sequencing despite large depth.

Generated by immunoSEQ multiplex PCR, the TCRdb table keeps only in-frame clones and is missing some. The sample consists of just over 2,000,000 clones, 85% to 95% of them appearing once. With V trimmed by 0 bases and J by 0 bases, 3 bases remained unmatched. The CDR3 has 17 residues. Looked up from germline, CDR1 is SGHVS and CDR2 is FQNEAQ. About this clone: Its antigen is unidentified.

The sequence was obtained from a man between 18 and 29 years old in good health. J is TRBJ2-2 and V is TRBV7-8; 8 positions match TRBD2. Specimen: naive CD4+ T cells sorted from blood. Subset specified: CD45RA+ positively selected. CDR3 in amino acids: CASSLAASGSNTGELFF. The DNA of the CDR3 is TGTGCCAGCAGCTTAGCGGCTAGCGGGTCGAACACCGGGGAGCTGTTTTTT.